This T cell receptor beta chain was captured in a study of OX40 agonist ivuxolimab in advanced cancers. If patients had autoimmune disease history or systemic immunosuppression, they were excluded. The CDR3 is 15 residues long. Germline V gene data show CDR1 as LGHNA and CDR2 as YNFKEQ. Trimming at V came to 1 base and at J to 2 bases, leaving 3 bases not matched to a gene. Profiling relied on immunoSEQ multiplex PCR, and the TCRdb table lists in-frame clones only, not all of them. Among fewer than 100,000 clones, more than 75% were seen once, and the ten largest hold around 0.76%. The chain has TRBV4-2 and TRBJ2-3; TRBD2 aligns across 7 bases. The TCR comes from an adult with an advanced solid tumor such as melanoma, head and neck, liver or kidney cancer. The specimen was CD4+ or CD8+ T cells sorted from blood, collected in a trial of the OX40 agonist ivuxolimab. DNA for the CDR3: TGTGCCAGCAGCCAAGTCGCGGGGGACACAGATACGCAGTATTTT. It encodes CASSQVAGDTDTQYF.